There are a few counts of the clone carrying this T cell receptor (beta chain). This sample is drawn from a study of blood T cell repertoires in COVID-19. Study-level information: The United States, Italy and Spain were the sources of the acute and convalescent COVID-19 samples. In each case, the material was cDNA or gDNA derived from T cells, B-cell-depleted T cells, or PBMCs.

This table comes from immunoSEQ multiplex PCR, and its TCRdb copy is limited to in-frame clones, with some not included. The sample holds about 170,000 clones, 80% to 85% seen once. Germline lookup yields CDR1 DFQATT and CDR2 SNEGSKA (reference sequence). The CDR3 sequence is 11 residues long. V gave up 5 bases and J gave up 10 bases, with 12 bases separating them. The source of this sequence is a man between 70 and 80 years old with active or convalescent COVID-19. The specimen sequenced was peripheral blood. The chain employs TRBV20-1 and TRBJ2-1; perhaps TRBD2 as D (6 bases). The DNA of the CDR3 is TGCAGTGCTCCCTGGAGGGGCGAGCAGTTCTTC. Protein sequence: CSAPWRGEQFF.